This T cell receptor beta chain derives from a study of CXCR3-negative and CXCR3-positive naive CD8 T cells. Germline V gene data show CDR1 as SEHNR and CDR2 as FQNEAQ (reference sequence). The CDR3 is 16 residues long. General study findings and limits: Higher TRB CDR3 hydrophobicity marked CXCR3-positive naive cells relative to CXCR3-negative naive cells. Memory CD8+ cells showed much lower diversity, while both naive subsets were comparably high. The majority of assays used fresh PBMCs, and CXCR3 expression partially decreased after cryopreservation.

All CD8+ T cell subsets were sorted in triplicate at 300,000 cells each. Cells that were CD45RO-CCR7+CD27+CD95- constituted naive CD8+ T cells. The authors made the TRB cDNA libraries by 5' RACE using UMI labels. TCRdb re-called the 5' RACE reads and catalogs CDR3 proteins one per entry, DNA excluded. The sample has some 140,000 distinct CDR3 sequences. Comment on this clonotype: Its target is not known.

The source material was naive CXCR3+ CD8+ T cells from blood. Subset here: CD45RO-CCR7+CD27+CD95- naive CD8+ T cells expressing CXCR3 (TNR3+). The sequence came from a human donor in good health. Some clones in this sample may be carry-over from other donors' samples. V gene TRBV7-9 combines with J gene TRBJ2-1; without DNA, the TCRdb call of TRBD1 cannot be checked. CDR3 residues: CASSPRGGRGYNEQFF.